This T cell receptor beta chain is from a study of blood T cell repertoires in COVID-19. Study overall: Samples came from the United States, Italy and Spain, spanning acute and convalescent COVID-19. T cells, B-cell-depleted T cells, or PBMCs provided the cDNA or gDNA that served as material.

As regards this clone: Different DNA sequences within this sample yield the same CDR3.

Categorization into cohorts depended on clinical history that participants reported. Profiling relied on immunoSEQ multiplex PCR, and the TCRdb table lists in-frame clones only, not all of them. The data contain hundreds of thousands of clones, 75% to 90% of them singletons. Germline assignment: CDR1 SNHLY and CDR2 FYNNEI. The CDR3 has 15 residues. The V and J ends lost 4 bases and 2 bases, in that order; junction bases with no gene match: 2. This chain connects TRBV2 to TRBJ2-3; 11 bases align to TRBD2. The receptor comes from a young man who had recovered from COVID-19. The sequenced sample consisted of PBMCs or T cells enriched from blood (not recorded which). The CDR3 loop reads CASSGLAGSTDTQYF. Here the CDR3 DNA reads TGTGCCAGCAGTGGACTAGCGGGATCCACAGATACGCAGTATTTT. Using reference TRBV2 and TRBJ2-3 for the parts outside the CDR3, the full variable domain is EPEVTQTPSHQVTQMGQEVILRCVPISNHLYFYWYRQILGQKVEFLVSFYNNEISEKSEIFDDQFSVERPDGSNFTLKIRSTKLEDSAMYFCASSGLAGSTDTQYFGPGTRLTVL.